The clone carrying this TCR beta chain showed up just a few times. What it binds is not known. These data come from a study of T cells after yellow fever vaccination. General study findings and limits: FACS-sorted repertoires could harbor abundant contaminating bulk-population clonotypes.

UMIs and a universal primer site were added when TCR cDNA was made by 5'RACE template switching. TCRdb used MiXCR to reprocess the 5' RACE reads, holding one entry per CDR3 protein. The sample lists approximately 510,000 distinct CDR3 sequences, 21% occurring once. Germline V lookup: CDR1 SGHRS, CDR2 YFSETQ. With 0 bases removed from V and 4 bases from J, the gap between germline ends came to 4 bases. The CDR3 has 13 amino acids. The chain couples TRBV5-1 to TRBJ2-2; unclear D gene. This sequence originates from a man between 18 and 29 years old who received the YFV17D yellow fever vaccine. Sequences were derived from PBMCs, sampled less than 25 days after the first yellow fever vaccination. CDR3 residues: CASSLAPTGELFF. The DNA for the CDR3 is TGCGCCAGCAGCTTGGCCCCCACCGGGGAGCTGTTTTTT.